The 4 T cell receptor beta chains presented below share a single source sample, sequenced in a study. TCRdb ran MiXCR on the 5' RACE reads and lists one entry per CDR3 protein. The table shows around 11,000 distinct CDR3 sequences, with 27% occurring only once. Tregs were sorted as CD4+CD25+CD127-/low cells. Sequences were obtained from Tregs sorted from a lymph node. The receptors were sampled from a female donor with breast cancer.

This clonotype ranks as medium-sized. The chain carries TRBV5-1 and TRBJ1-1; a weak D match, TRBD1 (5 bases). CDR1 and CDR2 from the germline V gene are SGHRS and YFSETQ. V shed 1 base and J shed 5 bases, with 6 bases lying between them. There are 12 residues in the CDR3. CDR3 sequence (DNA): TGCGCCAGCAGCTTGTCAGGGACTGAAGCTTTCTTT. Translation: CASSLSGTEAFF.

By proportion, this clonotype is medium-sized (0.01 to 0.1%). The chain links TRBV27 to TRBJ2-7; no definite D call. Between the trimmed V and J ends, which lost 0 bases and 2 bases, there was a span of 5 bases. Germline CDR1 reads MNHEY; CDR2 reads SMNVEV (reference sequence). The length of the CDR3 is 13 residues. The CDR3 protein is CASSLSAPYEQYF. CDR3 DNA: TGTGCCAGCAGTTTATCGGCCCCCTACGAGCAGTACTTC.

V gene TRBV19 combines with J gene TRBJ1-5; D unresolved. The ends were cut back, 10 bases at V and 1 base at J, with 14 bases in the middle. This CDR3 spans 14 amino acids. CDR1 LNHDA and CDR2 SQIVND come from the germline V gene (reference sequence). CDR3 protein: CATSERGSNQPQHF. Here the CDR3 DNA reads TGTGCCACCTCAGAAAGAGGGAGCAATCAGCCCCAGCATTTT.

This clonotype is labeled medium-sized. The chain uses TRBV27 and TRBJ2-2; TRBD1 matches at 10 bases. In germline, CDR1 is MNHEY, CDR2 SMNVEV (reference sequence). The CDR3 sequence is 14 residues long. Trimming took 5 bases from V and 7 from J; bases not matched to a gene: 4. CDR3: CASSQTGGIGELFF. In DNA form, the CDR3 reads TGTGCCAGCAGTCAGACAGGGGGCATCGGGGAGCTGTTTTTT.